These 8 T cell receptor beta chains came from one sample sequenced in a study of immune heterogeneity within non-small cell lung tumors. Multiplex PCR employing 32 V and 13 J primers generated amplicons of the TCR beta CDR3. TCRdb reprocessed the multiplex PCR reads with MiXCR, giving one entry per CDR3 protein. Among about 15,000 distinct CDR3 sequences, under 35% were seen once, and the ten largest hold 15%. Bulk tumor gDNA, about 630 ng per sample, served as the TCR template. While surgery was under way, several biopsies spaced far apart were taken per primary tumor. Untreated, newly diagnosed non-small cell lung cancer patients underwent curative surgery. The sample was lung tumor tissue. Source of these receptors: a woman aged 45-59 years with non-small cell lung cancer.

This clonotype was detected only a few times. V gene TRBV28 combines with J gene TRBJ1-5, with D unresolved. Trimming pared 8 bases from V and 6 bases from J, leaving 14 bases between. CDR1 and CDR2 from the germline V gene are MDHEN and SYDVKM. The CDR3 totals 13 residues. As DNA, the CDR3 is TGTGCCAGCTCCGCAGACGGGGTTCAGCCCCAGCATTTT. Residues: CASSADGVQPQHF. Complete variable domain (other parts from reference TRBV28 and TRBJ1-5): DVKVTQSSRYLVKRTGEKVFLECVQDMDHENMFWYRQDPGLGLRLIYFSYDVKMKEKGDIPEGYSVSREKKERFSLILESASTNQTSMYLCASSADGVQPQHFGDGTRLSIL.

The V gene is TRBV11-2, the J gene TRBJ1-1; D gene uncertain. There are 13 residues in the CDR3. Trimming shortened V by 5 bases and J by 1 base, and 8 bases separated the two germline ends. Germline values: CDR1 SGHAT, CDR2 FQNNGV. The CDR3: CASSQTQNTEAFF. The CDR3 coding sequence is TGTGCCAGCAGCCAGACGCAGAACACTGAAGCTTTCTTT.

As for this clonotype: This clone may be a read error of a much larger clone one base away. This rearrangement joins TRBV7-8 to TRBJ2-2; D unclear. This CDR3 spans 14 amino acids. The germline CDR1 and CDR2 sequences are SGHVS and FQNEAQ. For the CDR3, the DNA is TGTGCCAGGAGCTCTTTCGGGTTTGCCGGGGAGCTGTTTTTT. It is translated as CARSSFGFAGELFF.

This clonotype was observed a few times. The chain is built from TRBV11-3 and TRBJ2-5; possibly TRBD2 for D (7 bases). The CDR3 is 14 residues long. Per the germline V gene, CDR1 is SGHNT and CDR2 is YENEEA. The V end was cut by 5 bases, the J end by 6 bases, with 16 bases between. CDR3 region: CASSQGRGWQTQYF. As DNA, the CDR3 is TGTGCCAGCAGCCAGGGGAGGGGGTGGCAGACCCAGTACTTC. Using reference TRBV11-3 and TRBJ2-5 for the parts outside the CDR3, the full variable domain is EAGVVQSPRYKIIEKKQPVAFWCNPISGHNTLYWYLQNLGQGPELLIRYENEEAVDDSQLPKDRFSAERLKGVDSTLKIQPAELGDSAVYLCASSQGRGWQTQYFGPGTRLLVL.

The CDR3 DNA reads as TGTGCCAGTAGTACCTATGGACTAGCAGGTGATACGCAGTATTTT. Translating gives CASSTYGLAGDTQYF. The V gene is TRBV19, the J gene TRBJ2-3; 8 bases fit TRBD2. The germline V gene encodes CDR1 LNHDA and CDR2 SQIVND (reference sequence). The CDR3 extends over 15 amino acids. J gave up 6 bases and V 4 bases, and 9 bases lay outside the gene matches.

V gene TRBV11-1 combines with J gene TRBJ2-2; 10 bases fit TRBD2. Germline trimming cut 5 bases from V and 3 bases from J; bases unmatched to any gene: 9. This CDR3 contains 17 residues. Germline lookup yields CDR1 SGHAT and CDR2 FQDESV (reference sequence). CDR3 DNA sequence: TGTGCCAGCAGCGCGGATAGCGGGAGGAGCTACACCGGGGAGCTGTTTTTT. It is translated as CASSADSGRSYTGELFF.

The chain couples TRBV3-1 to TRBJ1-1, with TRBD1 matching over 7 bases. CDR1 is LGHDT and CDR2 is YNNKEL in the germline V gene (reference sequence). The CDR3 runs 14 residues. The V gene end was trimmed by 0 bases and the J gene end by 5 bases; junction bases not matched to a gene: 3. The DNA of the CDR3 is TGTGCCAGCAGCCAAGAAGGGGGCAGGACTGAAGCTTTCTTT. Protein: CASSQEGGRTEAFF.

The chain joins TRBV7-2 to TRBJ2-7; D is unresolved. Trimming took 5 bases from V and 5 from J, leaving 10 bases between them. The CDR3 sequence is 12 residues long. Germline CDR1 and CDR2: SGHTA and FQGNSA. The CDR3 DNA sequence: TGTGCCAGCAGCAACCTGGGGAACGAGCAGTACTTC. Its translation is CASSNLGNEQYF.